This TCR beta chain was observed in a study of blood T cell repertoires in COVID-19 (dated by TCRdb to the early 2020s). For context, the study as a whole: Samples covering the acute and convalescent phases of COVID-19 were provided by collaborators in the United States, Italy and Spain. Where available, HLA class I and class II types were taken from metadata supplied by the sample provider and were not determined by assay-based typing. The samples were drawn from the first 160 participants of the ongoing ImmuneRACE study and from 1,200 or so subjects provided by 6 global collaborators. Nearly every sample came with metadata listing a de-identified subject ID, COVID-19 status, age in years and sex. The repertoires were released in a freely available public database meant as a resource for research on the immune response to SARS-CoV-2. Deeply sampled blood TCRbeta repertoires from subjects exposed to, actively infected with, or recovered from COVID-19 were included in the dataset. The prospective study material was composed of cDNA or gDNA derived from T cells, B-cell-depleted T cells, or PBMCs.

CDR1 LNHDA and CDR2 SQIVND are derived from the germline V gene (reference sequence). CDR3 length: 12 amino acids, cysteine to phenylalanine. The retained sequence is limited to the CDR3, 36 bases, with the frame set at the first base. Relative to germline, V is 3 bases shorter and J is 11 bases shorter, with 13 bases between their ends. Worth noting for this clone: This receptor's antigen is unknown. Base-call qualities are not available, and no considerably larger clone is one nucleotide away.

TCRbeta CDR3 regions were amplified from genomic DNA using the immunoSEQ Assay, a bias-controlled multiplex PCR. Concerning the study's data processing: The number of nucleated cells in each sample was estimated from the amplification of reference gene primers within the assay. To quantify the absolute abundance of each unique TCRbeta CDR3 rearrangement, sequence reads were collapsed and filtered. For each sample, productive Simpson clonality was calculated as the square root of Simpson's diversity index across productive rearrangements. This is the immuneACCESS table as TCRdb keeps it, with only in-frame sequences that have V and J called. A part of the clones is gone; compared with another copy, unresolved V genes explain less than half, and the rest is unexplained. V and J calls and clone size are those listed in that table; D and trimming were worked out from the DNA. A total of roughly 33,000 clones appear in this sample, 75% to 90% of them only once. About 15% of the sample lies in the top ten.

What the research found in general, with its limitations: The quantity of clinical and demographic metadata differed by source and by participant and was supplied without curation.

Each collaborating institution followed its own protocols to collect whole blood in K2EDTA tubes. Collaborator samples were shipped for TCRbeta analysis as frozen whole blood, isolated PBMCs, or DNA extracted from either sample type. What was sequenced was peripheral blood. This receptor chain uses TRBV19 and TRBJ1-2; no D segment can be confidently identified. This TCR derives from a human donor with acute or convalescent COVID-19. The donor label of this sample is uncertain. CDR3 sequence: CASSISGESYTF. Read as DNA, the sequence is TGTGCCAGTAGTATCTCCGGGGAAAGTTACACCTTC.